This section outlines one T cell receptor (beta chain) sequence together with its context. Germline loops: CDR1 MDHEN, CDR2 SYDVKM. After removal of 5 bases from V and 3 bases from J, the junction contained 8 bases not matched to a gene. CDR3 length: 16 amino acids. TCRdb's table, derived via immunoSEQ multiplex PCR, lists solely in-frame clones and lacks some. The sample includes 95,000 to 150,000 clones, around 87% of them seen just once. These data come from a study of blood T cell repertoires in COVID-19. Study background: COVID-19 samples, acute and convalescent, were from the United States, Italy and Spain. The analysed material was cDNA or gDNA that came from T cells, B-cell-depleted T cells, or PBMCs.

The sequence was obtained from a woman between 65 and 79 years old with acute or convalescent COVID-19. The sample taken for sequencing was peripheral blood. The chain couples TRBV28 to TRBJ1-5; 9 bases agree with TRBD1. The chain's CDR3 is CASSAPGQGYNQPQHF. In DNA, the CDR3 is TGTGCCAGCAGTGCCCCGGGACAGGGCTACAATCAGCCCCAGCATTTT.